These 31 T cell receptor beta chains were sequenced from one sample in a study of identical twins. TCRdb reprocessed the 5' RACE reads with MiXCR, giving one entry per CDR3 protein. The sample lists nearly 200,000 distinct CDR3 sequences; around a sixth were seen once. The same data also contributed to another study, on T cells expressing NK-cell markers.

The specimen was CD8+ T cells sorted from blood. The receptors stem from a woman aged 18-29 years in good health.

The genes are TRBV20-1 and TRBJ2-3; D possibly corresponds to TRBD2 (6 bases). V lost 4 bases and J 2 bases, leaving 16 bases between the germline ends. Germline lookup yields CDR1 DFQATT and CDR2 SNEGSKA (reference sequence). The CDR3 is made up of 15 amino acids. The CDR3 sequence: CSAKARELFTDTQYF. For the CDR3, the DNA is TGCAGTGCTAAAGCCCGGGAGCTCTTCACAGATACGCAGTATTTT.

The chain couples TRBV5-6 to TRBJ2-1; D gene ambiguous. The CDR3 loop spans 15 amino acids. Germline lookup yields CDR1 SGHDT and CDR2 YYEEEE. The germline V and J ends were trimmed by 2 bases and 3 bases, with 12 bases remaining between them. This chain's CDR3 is CASSFGLPCYNEQFF. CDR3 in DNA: TGTGCCAGCAGCTTCGGGCTCCCCTGCTACAATGAGCAGTTCTTC. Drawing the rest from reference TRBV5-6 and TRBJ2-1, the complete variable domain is DAGVTQSPTHLIKTRGQQVTLRCSPKSGHDTVSWYQQALGQGPQFIFQYYEEEERQRGNFPDRFSGHQFPNYSSELNVNALLLGDSALYLCASSFGLPCYNEQFFGPGTRLTVL.

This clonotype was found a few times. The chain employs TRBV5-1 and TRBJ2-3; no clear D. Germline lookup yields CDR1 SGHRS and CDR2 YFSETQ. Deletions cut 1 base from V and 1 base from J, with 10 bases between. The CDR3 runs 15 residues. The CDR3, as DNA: TGCGCCAGCAGCTTGACAGATCGGGGCACAGATACGCAGTATTTT. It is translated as CASSLTDRGTDTQYF.

CDR3 coding DNA: TGCAGTGCTAGCTCGGGGGGCGATGAGCAGTTCTTC. Protein: CSASSGGDEQFF. The chain is built from TRBV20-1 and TRBJ2-1; tentative D call: TRBD2 (7 bases). The CDR3 sequence is 12 residues long. Germline V CDR1 and CDR2: DFQATT, SNEGSKA (reference sequence). V lost 3 bases and J 8 bases, leaving 11 bases between the germline ends.

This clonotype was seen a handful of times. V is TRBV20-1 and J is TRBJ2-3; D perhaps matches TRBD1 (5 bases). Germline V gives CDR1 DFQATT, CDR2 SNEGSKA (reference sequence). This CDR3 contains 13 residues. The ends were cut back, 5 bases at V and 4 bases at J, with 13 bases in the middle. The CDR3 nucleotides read TGCAGTGCTCGAAAGCAGGGTTCAGATACGCAGTATTTT. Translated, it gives CSARKQGSDTQYF.

DNA of the CDR3: TGTGCCAGCAGTTTACTCCTAGCGGTGGGCACAGATACGCAGTATTTT. Protein sequence: CASSLLLAVGTDTQYF. The chain joins TRBV27 to TRBJ2-3; 7 bases align to TRBD2. CDR1 is MNHEY and CDR2 is SMNVEV in the germline V gene (reference sequence). The length of the CDR3 is 16 residues. The V gene end was trimmed by 2 bases and the J gene end by 1 base; junction bases not matched to a gene: 6.

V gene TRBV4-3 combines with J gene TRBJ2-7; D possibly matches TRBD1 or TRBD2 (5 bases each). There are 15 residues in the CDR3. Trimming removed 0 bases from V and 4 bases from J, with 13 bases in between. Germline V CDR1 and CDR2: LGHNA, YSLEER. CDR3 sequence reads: CASSQDGTLRYEQYF. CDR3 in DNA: TGCGCCAGCAGCCAAGACGGGACCCTTCGGTACGAGCAGTACTTC.

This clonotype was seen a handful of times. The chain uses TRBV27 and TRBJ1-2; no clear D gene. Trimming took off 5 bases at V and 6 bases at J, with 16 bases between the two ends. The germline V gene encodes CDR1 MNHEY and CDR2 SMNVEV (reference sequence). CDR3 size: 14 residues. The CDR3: CASSITPQHDGYTF. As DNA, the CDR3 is TGTGCCAGCAGTATCACACCACAACACGATGGCTACACCTTC.

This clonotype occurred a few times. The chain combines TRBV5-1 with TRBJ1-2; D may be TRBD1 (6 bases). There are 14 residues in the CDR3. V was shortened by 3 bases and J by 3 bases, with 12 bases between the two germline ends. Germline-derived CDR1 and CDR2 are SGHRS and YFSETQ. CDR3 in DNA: TGCGCCAGCAGCTGGGCAGGGGAGGACTATGGCTACACCTTC. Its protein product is CASSWAGEDYGYTF. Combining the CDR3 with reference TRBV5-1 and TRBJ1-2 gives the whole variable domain KAGVTQTPRYLIKTRGQQVTLSCSPISGHRSVSWYQQTPGQGLQFLFEYFSETQRNKGNFPGRFSGRQFSNSRSEMNVSTLELGDSALYLCASSWAGEDYGYTFGSGTRLTVV.

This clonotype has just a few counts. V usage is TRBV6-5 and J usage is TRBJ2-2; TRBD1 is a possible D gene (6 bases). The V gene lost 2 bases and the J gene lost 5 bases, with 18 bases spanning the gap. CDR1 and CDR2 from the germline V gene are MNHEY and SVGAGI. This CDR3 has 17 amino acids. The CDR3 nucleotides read TGTGCCAGCAGTTACCTTTATCGCCAGGGGTCGACCGGGGAGCTGTTTTTT. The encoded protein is CASSYLYRQGSTGELFF.

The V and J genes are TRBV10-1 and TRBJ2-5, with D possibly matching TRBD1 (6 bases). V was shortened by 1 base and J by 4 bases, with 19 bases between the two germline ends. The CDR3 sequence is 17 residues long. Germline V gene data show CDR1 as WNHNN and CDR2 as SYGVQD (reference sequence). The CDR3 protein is CASSEYGVLGTSETQYF. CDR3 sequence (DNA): TGCGCCAGCAGTGAGTACGGTGTCTTGGGGACATCAGAGACCCAGTACTTC.

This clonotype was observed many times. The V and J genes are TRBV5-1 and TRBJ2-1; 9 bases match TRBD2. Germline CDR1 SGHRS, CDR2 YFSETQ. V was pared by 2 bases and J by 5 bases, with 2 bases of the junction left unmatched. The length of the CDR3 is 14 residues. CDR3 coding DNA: TGCGCCAGCAGCTTACTAGCGGGTAACAATGAGCAGTTCTTC. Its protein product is CASSLLAGNNEQFF.

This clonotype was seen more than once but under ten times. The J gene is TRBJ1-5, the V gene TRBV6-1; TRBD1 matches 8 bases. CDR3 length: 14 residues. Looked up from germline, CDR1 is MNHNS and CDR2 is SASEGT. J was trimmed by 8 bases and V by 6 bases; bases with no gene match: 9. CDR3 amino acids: CASRDPGGDEPQHF. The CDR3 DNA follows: TGTGCCAGCAGAGATCCAGGGGGCGATGAGCCCCAGCATTTT.

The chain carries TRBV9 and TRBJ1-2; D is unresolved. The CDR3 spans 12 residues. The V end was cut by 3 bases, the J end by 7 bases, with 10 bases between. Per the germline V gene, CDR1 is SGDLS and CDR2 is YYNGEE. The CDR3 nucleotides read TGTGCCAGCAGCGCTTTGGGATTTGGCTACACCTTC. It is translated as CASSALGFGYTF.

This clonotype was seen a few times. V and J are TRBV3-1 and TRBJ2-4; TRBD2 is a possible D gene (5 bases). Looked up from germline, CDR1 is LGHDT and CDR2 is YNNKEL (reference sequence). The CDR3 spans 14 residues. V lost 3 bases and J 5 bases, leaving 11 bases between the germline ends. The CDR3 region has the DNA TGTGCCAGCAGCCACACTAGAACAGAAAACATTCAGTACTTC. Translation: CASSHTRTENIQYF.

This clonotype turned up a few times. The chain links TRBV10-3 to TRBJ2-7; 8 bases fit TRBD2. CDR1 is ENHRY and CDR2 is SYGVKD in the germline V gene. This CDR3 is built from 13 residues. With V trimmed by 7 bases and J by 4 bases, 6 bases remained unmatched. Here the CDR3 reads CAITSGLEYEQYF. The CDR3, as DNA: TGTGCCATCACCTCGGGACTAGAGTACGAGCAGTACTTC.

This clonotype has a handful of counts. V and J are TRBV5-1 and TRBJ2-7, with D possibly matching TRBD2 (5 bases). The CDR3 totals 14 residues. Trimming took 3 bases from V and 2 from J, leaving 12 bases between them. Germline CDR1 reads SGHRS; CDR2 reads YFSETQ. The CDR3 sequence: CASSSPVGAYEQYF. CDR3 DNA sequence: TGCGCCAGCAGCTCCCCAGTCGGGGCCTACGAGCAGTACTTC.

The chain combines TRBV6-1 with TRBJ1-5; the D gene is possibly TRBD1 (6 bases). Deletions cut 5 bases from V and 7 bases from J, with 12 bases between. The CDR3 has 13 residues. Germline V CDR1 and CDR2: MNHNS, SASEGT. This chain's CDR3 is CASSTGMGQPQHF. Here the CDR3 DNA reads TGTGCCAGCAGTACAGGGATGGGGCAGCCCCAGCATTTT.

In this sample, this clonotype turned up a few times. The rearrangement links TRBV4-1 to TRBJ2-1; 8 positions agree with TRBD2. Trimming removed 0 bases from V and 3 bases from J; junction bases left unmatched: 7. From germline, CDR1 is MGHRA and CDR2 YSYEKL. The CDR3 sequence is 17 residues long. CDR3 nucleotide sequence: TGCGCCAGCAGCCAAGATCCCCGGGGGGGCCTCTACAATGAGCAGTTCTTC. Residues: CASSQDPRGGLYNEQFF.

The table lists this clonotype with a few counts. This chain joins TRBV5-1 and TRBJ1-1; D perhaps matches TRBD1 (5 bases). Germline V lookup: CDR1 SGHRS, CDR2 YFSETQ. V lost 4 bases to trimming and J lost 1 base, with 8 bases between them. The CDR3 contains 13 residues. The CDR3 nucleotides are TGCGCCAGCAGCCACACAGGGAACACTGAAGCTTTCTTT. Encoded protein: CASSHTGNTEAFF.

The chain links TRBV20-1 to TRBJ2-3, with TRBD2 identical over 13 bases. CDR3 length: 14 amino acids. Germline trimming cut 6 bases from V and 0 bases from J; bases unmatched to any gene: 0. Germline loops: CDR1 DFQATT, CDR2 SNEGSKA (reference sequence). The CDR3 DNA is TGCAGTGCGACTAGCGGGGGGAGCACAGATACGCAGTATTTT. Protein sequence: CSATSGGSTDTQYF.

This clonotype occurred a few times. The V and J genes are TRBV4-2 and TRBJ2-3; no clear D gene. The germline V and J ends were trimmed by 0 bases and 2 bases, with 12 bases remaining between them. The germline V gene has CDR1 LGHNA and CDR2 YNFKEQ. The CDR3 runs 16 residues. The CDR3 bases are TGTGCCAGCAGCCAAGAAGACGTAACGTTCACAGATACGCAGTATTTT. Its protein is CASSQEDVTFTDTQYF.

The CDR3 sequence: CSARPAFEAFF. The CDR3 DNA is TGCAGTGCTAGACCGGCATTTGAAGCTTTCTTT. The gene calls are TRBV20-1 and TRBJ1-1; D is unclear. Trimming took 2 bases from V and 7 from J, leaving 8 bases between them. The CDR3 is made up of 11 amino acids. Per germline, CDR1 DFQATT and CDR2 SNEGSKA (reference sequence).

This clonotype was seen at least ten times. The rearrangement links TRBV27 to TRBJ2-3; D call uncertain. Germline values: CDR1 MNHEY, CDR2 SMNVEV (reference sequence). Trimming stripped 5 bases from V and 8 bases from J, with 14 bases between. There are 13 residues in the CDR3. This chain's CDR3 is CASSLTVVGTQYF. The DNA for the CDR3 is TGTGCCAGCAGTCTCACGGTGGTCGGTACGCAGTATTTT.

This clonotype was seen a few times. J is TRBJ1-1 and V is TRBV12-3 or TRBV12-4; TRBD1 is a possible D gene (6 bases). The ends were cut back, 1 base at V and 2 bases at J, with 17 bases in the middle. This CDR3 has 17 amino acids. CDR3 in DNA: TGTGCCAGCAGTTTAGGGGCTCCCAGGGGCGATAACACTGAAGCTTTCTTT. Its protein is CASSLGAPRGDNTEAFF.

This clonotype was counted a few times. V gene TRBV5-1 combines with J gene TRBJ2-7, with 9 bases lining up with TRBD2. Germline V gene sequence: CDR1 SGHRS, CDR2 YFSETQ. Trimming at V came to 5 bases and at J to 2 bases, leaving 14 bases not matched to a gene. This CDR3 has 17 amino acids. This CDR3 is CASRWEHLAGFAYEQYF. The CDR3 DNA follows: TGCGCCAGCAGGTGGGAACACCTAGCGGGATTTGCCTACGAGCAGTACTTC.

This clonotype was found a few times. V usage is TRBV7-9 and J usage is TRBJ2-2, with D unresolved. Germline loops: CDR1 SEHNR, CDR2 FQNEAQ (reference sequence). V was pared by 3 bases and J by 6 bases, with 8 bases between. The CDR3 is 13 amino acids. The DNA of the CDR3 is TGTGCCAGCAGCTTCGTCTTCCCCGGGGAGCTGTTTTTT. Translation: CASSFVFPGELFF.

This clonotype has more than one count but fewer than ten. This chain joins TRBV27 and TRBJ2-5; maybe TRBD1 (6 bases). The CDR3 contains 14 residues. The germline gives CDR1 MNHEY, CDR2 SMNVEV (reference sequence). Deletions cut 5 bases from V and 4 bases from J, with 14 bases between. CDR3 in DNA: TGTGCCAGCAGTCAACAAGGACAGCTAGAGACCCAGTACTTC. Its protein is CASSQQGQLETQYF.

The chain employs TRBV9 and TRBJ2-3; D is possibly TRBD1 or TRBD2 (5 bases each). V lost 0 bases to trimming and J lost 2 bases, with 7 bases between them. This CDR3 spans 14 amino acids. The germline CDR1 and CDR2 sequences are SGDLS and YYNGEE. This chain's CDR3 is CASSVGGNTDTQYF. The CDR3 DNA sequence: TGTGCCAGCAGCGTAGGGGGGAACACAGATACGCAGTATTTT.

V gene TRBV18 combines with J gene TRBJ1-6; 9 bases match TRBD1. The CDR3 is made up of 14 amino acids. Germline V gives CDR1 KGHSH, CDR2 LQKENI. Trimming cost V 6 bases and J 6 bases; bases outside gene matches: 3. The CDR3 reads CASSPDRGNSPLHF. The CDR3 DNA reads TGTGCCAGCTCCCCGGACAGGGGTAATTCACCCCTCCACTTT.

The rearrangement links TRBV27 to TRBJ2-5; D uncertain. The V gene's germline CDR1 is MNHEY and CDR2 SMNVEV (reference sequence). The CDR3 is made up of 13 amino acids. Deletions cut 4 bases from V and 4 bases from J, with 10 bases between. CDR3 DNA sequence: TGTGCCAGCAGTTCCGGCAGTTCAGAGACCCAGTACTTC. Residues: CASSSGSSETQYF.